The source of this T cell receptor beta chain is a study of cytomegalovirus exposure and HLA in healthy donors. Study-level results: Looking again later, the authors saw that most CMV-associated TCR beta chains seemed HLA-restricted. Relative to the approximately 700-donor mean, N-insertions were reportedly fewer in an Asian-associated ancestry cluster in a later analysis. TCR sequences were mostly rare, though some public TCRs occurred in many donors. Later on, a genetic analysis was performed. It linked a missense variant in DCLRE1C with V- and J-gene trimming of TCR beta.

PCR amplification relied on 60 Vbeta primers (plus 13 Jbeta primers). Method: immunoSEQ multiplex PCR; TCRdb's copy keeps in-frame clones and lacks some. The data hold about 140,000 clones, with less than 85% observed a single time. Of note for this clone: The antigen is not known.

V was pared by 0 bases and J by 5 bases, with 6 bases of the junction left unmatched. This CDR3 contains 16 residues. Germline V gene sequence: CDR1 SGHAT, CDR2 FQNNGV. This clonotype was obtained from a middle-aged man in good health and CMV-seropositive. The sequenced sample consisted of PBMCs. The chain links TRBV11-2 to TRBJ1-5; 8 positions match TRBD1. The CDR3 nucleotides read TGTGCCAGCAGCTTAGAGGTCAGGGGGCTCGATCAGCCCCAGCATTTT. Translated: CASSLEVRGLDQPQHF.